This record concerns one T cell receptor beta chain sequence. This may come from a read error, since a much larger clone is one base off. TCRdb independently ran MiXCR on the PCR reads; one entry per CDR3 protein. The data hold 460,000 or so distinct CDR3 sequences, with 25% observed a single time. The data were taken from a study of molecular identifiers for immune sequencing clone quantification. V was cut by 0 bases and J by 0 bases, with 9 bases left in between. In germline, CDR1 is SQVTM, CDR2 ANQGSEA. The CDR3 spans 14 residues. The V gene is TRBV29-1, the J gene TRBJ2-7, with D perhaps assigned TRBD1 or TRBD2 (5 bases each). This TCR derives from a human donor in good health. Some libraries in this study had Jurkat cell RNA spiked in. Specimen: naive CD8+ T cells from blood, with Jurkat cell RNA spiked in. Subset specified: FACS-sorted CD8+CD4-CCR7+CD45RA+ naive T cells. The CDR3, as DNA: TGCAGCGTTGAAGAACCGGGACCCTCCTACGAGCAGTACTTC. It is translated as CSVEEPGPSYEQYF.